These 28 T cell receptor beta chains share one sample of origin, sequenced in a study of blood T cell repertoires in COVID-19. Clones were sequenced by immunoSEQ multiplex PCR, and TCRdb holds only the in-frame ones, with some missing. The sample lists around 16,000 clones; 82% were seen once. Source material: peripheral blood. Receptors originate from a man aged 80 or over with active or convalescent COVID-19.

The J gene is TRBJ2-7, the V gene TRBV2; 8 bases line up with TRBD1. Germline trimming cut 2 bases from V and 4 bases from J; bases unmatched to any gene: 7. The CDR3 runs to 15 residues. Germline lookup yields CDR1 SNHLY and CDR2 FYNNEI. CDR3 DNA sequence: TGTGCCAGCAGTGAATTGGGGCAGGGGGCTTACGAGCAGTACTTC. Translating gives CASSELGQGAYEQYF.

This clone has just one count. This rearrangement joins TRBV7-2 to TRBJ1-1; D unclear. The germline gives CDR1 SGHTA, CDR2 FQGNSA. V lost 3 bases to trimming and J lost 4 bases, with 9 bases between them. The CDR3 is made up of 13 amino acids. The CDR3 nucleotides are TGTGCCAGCAGCTTCTATGATGGCACTGAAGCTTTCTTT. Its protein is CASSFYDGTEAFF. Complete variable domain (other parts from reference TRBV7-2 and TRBJ1-1): GAGVSQSPSNKVTEKGKDVELRCDPISGHTALYWYRQSLGQGLEFLIYFQGNSAPDKSGLPSDRFSAERTGGSVSTLTIQRTQQEDSAVYLCASSFYDGTEAFFGQGTRLTVV.

The chain employs TRBV7-3 and TRBJ2-7; the D is unclear. V was clipped by 8 bases and J by 9 bases, with 14 bases between them. This CDR3 contains 11 residues. Germline CDR1 and CDR2: SGHTA and FQGTGA. The CDR3 nucleotides read TGTGCCAGCGGCATTCCTCCCGCGCAGTACTTC. It specifies CASGIPPAQYF.

For the CDR3, the DNA is TGTGCCAGCAGCGCGGGAGGGGACCTCTATGGCTACACCTTC. Translated: CASSAGGDLYGYTF. V usage is TRBV9 and J usage is TRBJ1-2; the D gene is possibly TRBD1 (5 bases). Between the trimmed V and J ends, which lost 3 bases and 4 bases, there was a span of 13 bases. In germline, CDR1 is SGDLS, CDR2 YYNGEE. CDR3 length: 14 amino acids.

The J gene is TRBJ1-6, the V gene TRBV12-1. TRBV12-1 is designated a pseudogene. The CDR3 contains 18 residues. In DNA form, the CDR3 reads TGTGCCAGCAGCTTTGTACCCAAGGAGAGCTCTTATAATTCACCCCTCCACTTT. As protein: CASSFVPKESSYNSPLHF.

The chain carries TRBV3-1 (or the pseudogene TRBV3-2) and TRBJ2-7, with D unclear. CDR1 and CDR2 (germline): LGHDT, YNNKEL (reference sequence). With 4 bases removed from V and 0 bases from J, the gap between germline ends came to 10 bases. This CDR3 has 14 residues. CDR3 nucleotide sequence: TGTGCCAGCAGCCCCCAGGTTAGCTCCTACGAGCAGTACTTC. Its protein is CASSPQVSSYEQYF.

The genes are TRBV5-4 and TRBJ2-7, with 10 bases matching TRBD1. Germline loops: CDR1 SGHNT, CDR2 YYREEE (reference sequence). This CDR3 spans 13 amino acids. V lost 3 bases to trimming and J lost 3 bases; unmatched junction nucleotides: 0. CDR3 DNA: TGTGCCAGCAGCTGGACAGGGGGCTACGAGCAGTACTTC. Translation gives CASSWTGGYEQYF.

The chain joins TRBV19 to TRBJ2-5; D may be TRBD2 (5 bases). V shed 3 bases and J shed 5 bases, with 13 bases lying between them. The CDR3 loop spans 14 amino acids. The germline V gene has CDR1 LNHDA and CDR2 SQIVND (reference sequence). This chain's CDR3 is CASSIPGLWETQYF. The DNA of the CDR3 is TGTGCCAGTAGTATTCCCGGACTTTGGGAGACCCAGTACTTC.

The V and J genes are TRBV19 and TRBJ1-5; perhaps TRBD1 as D (6 bases). The ends were cut back, 0 bases at V and 6 bases at J, with 15 bases in the middle. This CDR3 has 16 residues. Looked up from germline, CDR1 is LNHDA and CDR2 is SQIVND (reference sequence). This CDR3 is CASSIEGGRGRQPQHF. CDR3 coding DNA: TGTGCCAGTAGTATAGAGGGGGGGCGCGGACGTCAGCCCCAGCATTTT.

This clone was found a few times. The chain employs TRBV28 and TRBJ1-6; 7 bases align to TRBD1. Germline lookup yields CDR1 MDHEN and CDR2 SYDVKM. The CDR3 loop spans 17 amino acids. With 6 bases clipped from V and 0 bases from J, the junction kept 8 bases outside the gene matches. The CDR3 coding sequence is TGTGCCAGCAGACCAGGGGGGAGCCCCTCCTATAATTCACCCCTCCACTTT. Protein: CASRPGGSPSYNSPLHF.

The chain is built from TRBV7-9 and TRBJ1-4, with 8 bases aligning to TRBD1. The CDR3 length is 12 residues. V lost 11 bases to trimming and J lost 8 bases; unmatched junction nucleotides: 7. Germline V gene sequence: CDR1 SEHNR, CDR2 FQNEAQ (reference sequence). The CDR3 coding sequence is TGTGCCTCAAAGGACAGGGAGGAAAAACTGTTTTTT. Translation gives CASKDREEKLFF.

This clone was recorded a few times. This chain connects TRBV6-1 to TRBJ1-4; 11 nucleotides match TRBD1. Per germline, CDR1 MNHNS and CDR2 SASEGT. V shed 2 bases, J shed 7 bases, and the junction held 3 bases outside the gene matches. The CDR3 runs to 15 residues. The CDR3 protein is CASSEYGTGGEKLFF. The CDR3 coding sequence is TGTGCCAGCAGTGAATACGGGACAGGGGGTGAAAAACTGTTTTTT.

This clone was detected a few times. The chain combines TRBV7-9 with TRBJ2-7; a weak D match, TRBD2 (5 bases). This CDR3 region has 13 residues. Germline loops: CDR1 SEHNR, CDR2 FQNEAQ (reference sequence). V lost 5 bases, J lost 0 bases, and 8 bases lay in between. CDR3 in amino acids: CASSVAGSYEQYF. CDR3 bases: TGTGCCAGCAGCGTGGCGGGCTCCTACGAGCAGTACTTC. Supplemented by reference TRBV7-9 and TRBJ2-7, the full variable domain reads DTGVSQNPRHKITKRGQNVTFRCDPISEHNRLYWYRQTLGQGPEFLTYFQNEAQLEKSRLLSDRFSAERPKGSFSTLEIQRTEQGDSAMYLCASSVAGSYEQYFGPGTRLTVT.

In its sample, this clone was seen a few times. The chain is built from TRBV3-1 (or the pseudogene TRBV3-2) and TRBJ1-1; no clear D gene. V lost 5 bases to trimming and J lost 1 base, with 14 bases between them. Germline V gene lookup returns CDR1 LGHDT and CDR2 YNNKEL (reference sequence). This CDR3 contains 15 residues. DNA of the CDR3: TGTGCCAGCAGCACAGTGGCGCAAGGGAACACTGAAGCTTTCTTT. This gives the protein CASSTVAQGNTEAFF.

Here the CDR3 DNA reads TGTGCCAGCAGCAAGGGACAGGTCAACTCTGGAAACACCATATATTTT. Its translation is CASSKGQVNSGNTIYF. The J gene is TRBJ1-3, the V gene TRBV13; TRBD1 agrees at 8 bases. The J segment lost 0 bases and the V segment lost 5 bases, leaving 6 bases of the junction unmatched. This CDR3 comprises 16 residues. Germline CDR1 and CDR2: PRHDT and FYEKMQ (reference sequence).

V and J are TRBV5-1 and TRBJ1-2, with 8 bases matching TRBD1. Trimming cost V 4 bases and J 5 bases; bases outside gene matches: 7. The germline gives CDR1 SGHRS, CDR2 YFSETQ. The CDR3 consists of 14 residues. The CDR3 sequence is CASSRGQGAYGYTF. The CDR3 bases are TGCGCCAGCAGCCGCGGACAGGGAGCTTATGGCTACACCTTC. Complete variable domain (other parts from reference TRBV5-1 and TRBJ1-2): KAGVTQTPRYLIKTRGQQVTLSCSPISGHRSVSWYQQTPGQGLQFLFEYFSETQRNKGNFPGRFSGRQFSNSRSEMNVSTLELGDSALYLCASSRGQGAYGYTFGSGTRLTVV.

The CDR3 is CASSPQGTFSYNEQFF. In DNA, the CDR3 is TGTGCCAGCAGCCCACAGGGGACCTTTTCCTACAATGAGCAGTTCTTC. This chain joins TRBV11-3 and TRBJ2-1; 7 nucleotides line up with TRBD1. CDR1 and CDR2 (germline): SGHNT, YENEEA. Germline trimming cut 5 bases from V and 1 base from J; bases unmatched to any gene: 8. There are 16 residues in the CDR3.

This clone was found a few times. This rearrangement joins TRBV28 to TRBJ1-2; D unresolved. The CDR3 length is 12 residues. The V end was cut by 6 bases, the J end by 5 bases, with 10 bases between. Germline-derived CDR1 and CDR2 are MDHEN and SYDVKM. The DNA of the CDR3 is TGTGCCAGCAGACCCGGTGGTTATGGCTACACCTTC. Protein sequence: CASRPGGYGYTF.

In its sample, this clone was seen a few times. The genes are TRBV19 and TRBJ2-3, with D possibly being TRBD2 (7 bases). This CDR3 has 14 amino acids. Trimming stripped 5 bases from V and 3 bases from J, with 12 bases between. Germline CDR1 and CDR2: LNHDA and SQIVND (reference sequence). The CDR3 sequence: CASSGRGWTDTQYF. CDR3 nucleotides: TGTGCCAGTAGTGGGAGGGGGTGGACAGATACGCAGTATTTT.

The rearrangement uses TRBV7-9 and TRBJ2-7; 9 bases match TRBD1. CDR1 is SEHNR and CDR2 is FQNEAQ in the germline V gene (reference sequence). Trimming took 5 bases from V and 2 from J; bases not matched to a gene: 7. This CDR3 region has 15 residues. CDR3 sequence reads: CASSGQGQGPYEQYF. Here the CDR3 DNA reads TGTGCCAGCAGCGGGCAGGGACAGGGTCCCTACGAGCAGTACTTC.

The rearrangement links TRBV7-9 to TRBJ1-2; D gene ambiguous. V was cut by 5 bases and J by 4 bases, with 11 bases left in between. The CDR3 runs 13 residues. Germline CDR1 SEHNR, CDR2 FQNEAQ (reference sequence). The CDR3 is CASSPGNLYGYTF. CDR3 sequence (DNA): TGTGCCAGCAGCCCCGGGAATCTCTATGGCTACACCTTC.

V and J are TRBV11-3 and TRBJ1-1; TRBD1 matches at 7 bases. V lost 5 bases and J lost 5; bases outside the gene matches: 14. The germline CDR1 and CDR2 sequences are SGHNT and YENEEA. The CDR3 runs to 16 residues. CDR3 in amino acids: CASSNPGTAGRTEAFF. CDR3 DNA: TGTGCCAGCAGCAATCCCGGGACAGCAGGTAGGACTGAAGCTTTCTTT.

This clone was recorded once. CDR3 residues: CASSQGGGGPLQETQYF. CDR3 sequence (DNA): TGCGCCAGCAGCCAAGGTGGGGGGGGACCCCTCCAAGAGACCCAGTACTTC. The chain uses TRBV4-1 and TRBJ2-5, with 7 nucleotides matching TRBD2. V dropped 1 base and J dropped 1; count of bases not matched to a gene: 9. This CDR3 comprises 17 residues. Per the germline V gene, CDR1 is MGHRA and CDR2 is YSYEKL.

This clone was detected once. J is TRBJ2-1 and V is TRBV6-5, with D unresolved. The V end was cut by 2 bases, the J end by 10 bases, with 12 bases between. This CDR3 is 13 amino acids long. Per germline, CDR1 MNHEY and CDR2 SVGAGI. CDR3: CASSYPQTGEQFF. In DNA, the CDR3 is TGTGCCAGCAGTTACCCGCAGACTGGAGAGCAGTTCTTC.

V usage is TRBV19 and J usage is TRBJ2-7; 7 bases agree with TRBD2. Unmatched junction bases numbered 5, after V lost 4 bases and J lost 2 bases. CDR1 and CDR2 (germline): LNHDA, SQIVND (reference sequence). CDR3 length: 14 amino acids. CDR3 in amino acids: CASSKLAAPYEQYF. Written as DNA, the CDR3 is TGTGCCAGTAGTAAGCTAGCGGCGCCCTACGAGCAGTACTTC.

This chain uses TRBV15 with TRBJ2-5; D is perhaps TRBD1 (6 bases). Germline CDR1 is LNHNV and CDR2 is YYDKDF (reference sequence). V gave up 1 base and J gave up 3 bases, with 15 bases separating them. There are 16 residues in the CDR3. The CDR3 DNA sequence: TGTGCCACCAGCAGAGGTATCGCCGGGACAAAAGAGACCCAGTACTTC. It specifies CATSRGIAGTKETQYF. Complete variable domain (other parts from reference TRBV15 and TRBJ2-5): DAMVIQNPRYQVTQFGKPVTLSCSQTLNHNVMYWYQQKSSQAPKLLFHYYDKDFNNEADTPDNFQSRRPNTSFCFLDIRSPGLGDTAMYLCATSRGIAGTKETQYFGPGTRLLVL.

V usage is TRBV7-9 and J usage is TRBJ1-2; 8 nucleotides align to TRBD1. The V gene end was trimmed by 0 bases and the J gene end by 3 bases; junction bases not matched to a gene: 6. This CDR3 contains 16 residues. CDR1 and CDR2 (germline): SEHNR, FQNEAQ (reference sequence). CDR3 DNA: TGTGCCAGCAGCTTAGCGCAGGGGGCCGTGGACTATGGCTACACCTTC. Translation: CASSLAQGAVDYGYTF.

The chain recombines TRBV9 with TRBJ2-3; 9 nucleotides agree with TRBD2. CDR3 length: 17 amino acids. Germline V CDR1 and CDR2: SGDLS, YYNGEE. The V gene end was trimmed by 4 bases and the J gene end by 6 bases; junction bases not matched to a gene: 15. The DNA of the CDR3 is TGTGCCAGCAGCTTTTCCGGATTAGCGGGGGTAGGGGATACGCAGTATTTT. Translated: CASSFSGLAGVGDTQYF.